The rows below give T cell receptor beta chains drawn from one sample of a study of Ad26.COV2.S vaccination and SARS-CoV-2 variants. The table came from immunoSEQ multiplex PCR; TCRdb's copy has only in-frame clones and leaves some out. The sample lists approximately 250,000 clones, approximately 90% occurring once. The sample here was peripheral blood, taken in a trial of Ad26.COV2.S vaccine versus placebo. Receptors originate from a person between 18 and 65 years old who received the Ad26.COV2.S COVID-19 vaccine or a placebo. CDR3s include the opening cysteine and the closing phenylalanine or tryptophan. The order of the fields is D gene, J gene, clone size, V gene, CDR3 DNA, CDR3 protein. The D gene is left open where the match is weak. Part of the rows lack a size; the others show once, few, many or a class for expanded clones.

D gene: TRBD1
J gene: TRBJ1-2
clone size: .
V gene: TRBV5-4
CDR3 DNA: TGTGCCAGCAGCTTGGCCGGTATGGGACAGGGGGTTTCTGGCTACACCTTC
CDR3 protein: CASSLAGMGQGVSGYTF

D gene: TRBD2
J gene: TRBJ2-1
clone size: .
V gene: TRBV3-1/TRBV3-2
CDR3 DNA: TGTGCCAGCAGCCAAATCGCGAAAAGGCTAGCGGTTTACAATGAGCAGTTCTTC
CDR3 protein: CASSQIAKRLAVYNEQFF

D gene: .
J gene: TRBJ1-6
clone size: few
V gene: TRBV3-1/TRBV3-2
CDR3 DNA: TGTGCCAGCAGCCAAAATCCCAATTCACCCCTCCACTTT
CDR3 protein: CASSQNPNSPLHF

D gene: .
J gene: TRBJ1-1
clone size: .
V gene: TRBV13
CDR3 DNA: TGTGCCAGCAGCTTAGGCTCTAAGAACACTGAAGCTTTCTTT
CDR3 protein: CASSLGSKNTEAFF

D gene: TRBD2
J gene: TRBJ2-3
clone size: .
V gene: TRBV7-3
CDR3 DNA: TGTGCCAGCAGCCCCTCCGGGACTAGCGCCGATACGCAGTATTTT
CDR3 protein: CASSPSGTSADTQYF

D gene: .
J gene: TRBJ1-5
clone size: .
V gene: TRBV2
CDR3 DNA: TGTGCCAGCAGTGGGGGGAGGGGGTCCAATCAGCCCCAGCATTTT
CDR3 protein: CASSGGRGSNQPQHF

D gene: .
J gene: TRBJ1-5
clone size: .
V gene: TRBV5-6
CDR3 DNA: TGTGCCAGCAGCTTGGGCCTTACTGGCAATCAGCCCCAGCATTTT
CDR3 protein: CASSLGLTGNQPQHF

D gene: TRBD1
J gene: TRBJ1-3
clone size: .
V gene: TRBV13
CDR3 DNA: TGTGCCAGCAGCGTAGGTGGCAGGGGGCCTGGAAACACCATATATTTT
CDR3 protein: CASSVGGRGPGNTIYF

D gene: .
J gene: TRBJ1-5
clone size: .
V gene: TRBV10-3
CDR3 DNA: TGTGCCATCGGGACCCCGCCTGGCCAGTCCCAGCATTTT
CDR3 protein: CAIGTPPGQSQHF

D gene: .
J gene: TRBJ1-2
clone size: .
V gene: TRBV6-2/TRBV6-3
CDR3 DNA: TGTGCCAGCAGTTTCTCCGACTATAGGACGAACCACTATGGCTACACCTTC
CDR3 protein: CASSFSDYRTNHYGYTF

D gene: TRBD1
J gene: TRBJ1-2
clone size: .
V gene: TRBV5-1
CDR3 DNA: TGCGCCAGCAGCTTGGAAGGACAGGGATATGGCTACACCTTC
CDR3 protein: CASSLEGQGYGYTF

D gene: .
J gene: TRBJ2-5
clone size: .
V gene: TRBV30
CDR3 DNA: TGTGCCTGGAGTGTTTCGTTCGTGGCTGGGGAGACCCAGTACTTC
CDR3 protein: CAWSVSFVAGETQYF

D gene: TRBD1
J gene: TRBJ2-6
clone size: .
V gene: TRBV11-3
CDR3 DNA: TGTGCCAGCAGCTTTACTCGGGACAGAATGTCTGGGGCCAACGTCCTGACTTTC
CDR3 protein: CASSFTRDRMSGANVLTF

D gene: .
J gene: TRBJ2-2
clone size: .
V gene: TRBV19
CDR3 DNA: TGTGCCAGTAGTAAGGCGCACCTAAACACCGGGGAGCTGTTTTTT
CDR3 protein: CASSKAHLNTGELFF

D gene: TRBD1
J gene: TRBJ1-2
clone size: .
V gene: TRBV7-9
CDR3 DNA: TGTGCCAGCAGCTCAACAGGGGGAAAGGGCTATGGCTACACCTTC
CDR3 protein: CASSSTGGKGYGYTF

D gene: .
J gene: TRBJ1-5
clone size: few
V gene: TRBV2
CDR3 DNA: TGTGCCAGCAGTGAAGACAGCCTCACCACTCAGCCCCAGCATTTT
CDR3 protein: CASSEDSLTTQPQHF

D gene: .
J gene: TRBJ1-3
clone size: .
V gene: TRBV21-1
CDR3 DNA: TGTGCTAGCAGCAAAGGGGAAGGTCGGCACACCATATATTTT
CDR3 protein: CASSKGEGRHTIYF

D gene: TRBD1
J gene: TRBJ1-2
clone size: .
V gene: TRBV10-3
CDR3 DNA: TGTGCCATCAGTCCGACAGGGGCCGCCTATGGCTACACCTTC
CDR3 protein: CAISPTGAAYGYTF

D gene: .
J gene: TRBJ2-1
clone size: .
V gene: TRBV18
CDR3 DNA: TGTGCCAGCTCACCGCTGGGTAGCGGTGAGCAGTTCTTC
CDR3 protein: CASSPLGSGEQFF

D gene: TRBD1
J gene: TRBJ2-4
clone size: .
V gene: TRBV18
CDR3 DNA: TGTGCCAGCTCACCGCCCGACAGGGGAGTCATTCAGTACTTC
CDR3 protein: CASSPPDRGVIQYF

D gene: .
J gene: TRBJ2-7
clone size: .
V gene: TRBV10-3
CDR3 DNA: TGTGCCATCCAAGGGGGAGCTTCGTACGAGCAGTACTTC
CDR3 protein: CAIQGGASYEQYF

D gene: .
J gene: TRBJ1-2
clone size: .
V gene: TRBV5-1
CDR3 DNA: TGCGCCAGCAGCCCACGGGACGGTTACTATGGCTACACCTTC
CDR3 protein: CASSPRDGYYGYTF